The next 3 T cell receptor beta chains were all read from a single sample in a study of cytomegalovirus exposure and HLA in healthy donors. In the PCR, 60 Vbeta and 13 Jbeta primers were used. TCRdb's copy holds only in-frame clones and misses some; the assay was immunoSEQ multiplex PCR. Found here are about 93,000 clones, roughly 79% of them singletons; the top ten hold about 0.53%. The sequencing input was PBMCs. These receptors came from a man under 40 in good health and CMV-seronegative.

Only a few counts were recorded for this clone. The chain carries TRBV27 and TRBJ1-2; no clear D. CDR1 MNHEY and CDR2 SMNVEV come from the germline V gene (reference sequence). The length of the CDR3 is 12 residues. V lost 3 bases to trimming and J lost 3 bases, with 5 bases between them. CDR3 in amino acids: CASSFPDYGYTF. CDR3 coding DNA: TGTGCCAGCAGTTTCCCTGACTATGGCTACACCTTC.

V and J are TRBV6-4 and TRBJ2-3; 7 bases fit TRBD2. Unmatched junction bases numbered 4, after V lost 8 bases and J lost 2 bases. From germline, CDR1 is MRHNA and CDR2 SNTAGT. The CDR3 contains 13 residues. The CDR3, as DNA: TGTGCCAGCGGGGAGGGCCACACAGATACGCAGTATTTT. This gives the protein CASGEGHTDTQYF.

The rearrangement links TRBV5-1 to TRBJ2-3, with D tentatively TRBD1 (6 bases). The V end lost 0 bases, the J end lost 1 base, and 9 bases lay between the germline ends. The CDR3 is 15 amino acids. From germline, CDR1 is SGHRS and CDR2 YFSETQ. The DNA of the CDR3 is TGCGCCAGCAGCTTGGCAGGGGACCGCACAGATACGCAGTATTTT. It codes for CASSLAGDRTDTQYF.